This entry describes one T cell receptor (beta chain). This clone was seen only a few times. Its cognate antigen has yet to be identified. No qualities accompany the bases; no much larger clone lies one base away. The entry originates in a study of beta chain features in type 1 diabetes (dated by TCRdb to the late 2010s). For context, the study as a whole: Mean age, gender distribution, total cell number and subset yield did not differ between patients and healthy donors. A total of 85 million to 140 million sorted cells were examined across all samples, and the number of cells per subset was strongly correlated with RNA yield. The study compared TCRB repertoires of sorted circulating CD4+ T cell subsets between recently diagnosed type 1 diabetes patients and matched healthy donors. Regulatory and stem cell-like memory subsets were isolated from only 8 patients and roughly eight healthy donors, whereas naive and central memory subsets came from all 30 or so donors.

A single peripheral blood draw of approximately 0.11 L on average was collected from each donor into heparinised tubes. A BD FACSAria II was used to sort naive, central memory, regulatory and stem cell-like memory CD4+ T cells with a panel that included CD45RO, CCR7, CD25, CD127, CD95 and CD27. Purity was above 95% for every sorted population. PBMCs were isolated immediately by Lymphoprep density gradient centrifugation and stained directly without culture. So that batch effects would be minimized, each experiment stained and sorted samples in pairs, pairing one healthy donor with one patient. The High Capacity cDNA Reverse Transcription Kit was used to reverse transcribe all of the isolated RNA, meaning that expressed TCRB transcripts were what got sequenced. Deep immunoSEQ sequencing was performed on naive, central memory and regulatory T cell samples, with an average of roughly 3.3 million total reads per sample. After sorted cells were lysed in RLT buffer, RNA was extracted with DNase-treated RNeasy Micro or Mini kits, with the choice depending on cell number. Each cell subset was processed on its own to prevent cross-contamination, while patient and healthy donor samples were processed together. The immunoSEQ multiplex PCR was used to amplify TCRB sequences from cDNA, yielding 87-bp fragments that span the CDR3 region. The amplicons were sequenced using the Illumina HiSeq platform. Concerning the study's data processing: PCR bias was computationally corrected using synthetic template baselines, reads within Hamming distance 2 were collapsed, and singletons that could not be merged were discarded. Reads were aligned against IMGT to assign V, D and J genes, CDR3 length and insertions or deletions at six rearrangement sites. Clonotype counts were normalized to sorted cell number within each subset before computing true diversity and Gini coefficients with the tcR R package. The overlap coefficient, calculated on TCRB nucleotide sequences, was used to quantify repertoire sharing. Out-of-frame TCRB sequences from naive cells were analyzed as a proxy for the pre-selection repertoire. Imported from immuneACCESS, the table was reduced by TCRdb to in-frame sequences with V and J called. These copies leave out some clones; in studies compared against another copy, an unresolved V gene accounts for under half, and the cause of the remainder is not known. V and J calls and clone size are those listed in that table; D and trimming were worked out from the DNA. The sample profile shows 810,000 or so clones; under 20% of them were found once. Jointly, the top ten make up about 0.025% of the sample.

Per the germline V gene, SGHTA is the CDR1 and FQGNSA is the CDR2. There are 15 amino acids in the CDR3, from cysteine to phenylalanine inclusive. The retained sequence is limited to the CDR3, 45 bases, with the frame set at the first base. The junction shows trimming of 5 bases on V and 4 bases on J, plus 16 bases between the germline ends. Study-wide findings and limitations: Because cDNA was sequenced instead of genomic DNA, activated cells with high expression could be over-represented, although the groups did not differ in activation or CD3 levels. Naive, central memory and regulatory TCRB repertoires appeared to be more similar among patients than among healthy donors. HLA sub-analyses involved small numbers of individuals, so any influence of HLA type on TCRB rearrangement remained unresolved. Type 1 diabetes patients showed a moderate but significant shortening of TCRB CDR3 length in all four CD4+ subsets. Shorter templates might have been favored by PCR, but patient and control samples were amplified and corrected together, so both groups would have been affected equally by any skew. Fewer insertions and more nucleotide deletions at VDJ recombination sites were observed in patients with type 1 diabetes, implying thymic rearrangement abnormalities.

Sequences were obtained from naive CD4+ T cells from blood. Per the publication, the cell subset or site label means: true naive CD4+ T cells. This TCR derives from a woman aged 18-29 years in good health. This chain joins TRBV7-2 to TRBJ2-3; matching of 6 bases hints at TRBD1 as the D gene. This receptor carries the CDR3 CASSLNGRGPDTQYF. The DNA sequence is as follows: TGTGCCAGCAGCCTAAATGGCAGGGGACCAGATACGCAGTATTTT.